This T cell receptor beta chain was obtained from a study of T cells after posttransplantation cyclophosphamide. Findings of the study overall: Donor-recipient repertoire similarity was low at 1-2 months, rising over year one.

Sequenced by immunoSEQ multiplex PCR; TCRdb stores in-frame clones only, minus some. The sample records about 2,900 clones, approximately 57% being singletons. Germline-derived CDR1 and CDR2 are SGHVT and SQSDAQ. This CDR3 has 15 residues. With regard to this clone: What it binds is unknown. An end of the junction does not agree with germline; a read error may underlie this.

The chain links TRBV7-4 to TRBJ2-7; 11 bases agree with TRBD2. This TCR was recovered from a woman aged 25-40 years in good health and a related stem cell transplant donor. The sample comprised memory CD8+ T cells sorted from blood. CDR3 protein: CASSIAPLAGGEQYF. The CDR3 region has the DNA TGTGCCAGCAGCATAGCCCCTCTAGCGGGGGGTGAGCAGTACTTC.